In its sample, the clone carrying this T cell receptor beta chain was seen many times. Its antigen is still unknown. Germline CDR1 SGHVS, CDR2 FQNEAQ. With 2 bases clipped from V and 0 bases from J, the junction kept 9 bases outside the gene matches. The CDR3 has 18 residues. This specimen comes from a study of neurological immune-mediated disorders. Study overall: Among around 34 multiple sclerosis patients, some 31 were relapsing-remitting and 3 were secondary progressive.

Whole-study results and caveats: The multiple sclerosis repertoire cluster was not associated with any clinical or MRI feature. Multiple sclerosis patients had less TCR clonal expansion than even healthy controls, unlike HTLV-1-associated myelopathy.

By 5'RACE with 10-nucleotide random UMIs, the cDNA was made. MiXCR, applied by TCRdb to the 5' RACE reads, yields one record per CDR3 protein. The table lists 50,000 to 55,000 distinct CDR3 sequences, less than 4% of them singletons. This clonotype was sampled from a man aged 60 to 69 with multiple sclerosis. The sample comprised PBMCs. V and J are TRBV7-8 and TRBJ2-1; 8 bases match TRBD2. The CDR3 DNA follows: TGTGCCAGCAGCTTAACCAGCGGGGGCTTGAGCTCCTACAATGAGCAGTTCTTC. This encodes CASSLTSGGLSSYNEQFF.